The 25 T cell receptor beta chains given below trace back to one sample, sequenced in a study of blood T cells in healthy people across ages. For the second PCR, which ran for about 6 to 11 cycles, a sample-barcoded 5' primer and a J-beta primer mix were used. TCRdb ran MiXCR on the 5' RACE reads and lists one entry per CDR3 protein. The sample carries 850,000 to 1,100,000 distinct CDR3 sequences, around two fifths recorded once. Sequencing was carried out using blood. The receptors shown here come from a man between 18 and 35 years old in good health.

V and J are TRBV29-1 and TRBJ1-1; D is possibly TRBD1 (5 bases). The V gene lost 0 bases and the J gene lost 5 bases, with 13 bases spanning the gap. The CDR3 is made up of 14 amino acids. Germline V lookup: CDR1 SQVTM, CDR2 ANQGSEA. The chain's CDR3 is CSVEDRGLGTEAFF. As DNA, the CDR3 is TGCAGCGTTGAAGATCGGGGGTTGGGGACTGAAGCTTTCTTT. Using reference TRBV29-1 and TRBJ1-1 for the parts outside the CDR3, the full variable domain is SAVISQKPSRDICQRGTSLTIQCQVDSQVTMMFWYRQQPGQSLTLIATANQGSEATYESGFVIDKFPISRPNLTFSTLTVSNMSPEDSSIYLCSVEDRGLGTEAFFGQGTRLTVV.

The chain has TRBV20-1 and TRBJ2-7, with D possibly being TRBD1 (6 bases). Germline CDR1 is DFQATT and CDR2 is SNEGSKA (reference sequence). V gave up 4 bases and J gave up 3 bases, with 10 bases separating them. The CDR3 runs to 12 residues. In DNA, the CDR3 is TGCAGTGCTAACCGGGACAACTACGAGCAGTACTTC. As protein: CSANRDNYEQYF.

The chain couples TRBV3-1 to TRBJ2-7; 9 nucleotides line up with TRBD1. The ends lost 6 bases at V and 7 bases at J; junction bases unmatched: 13. The CDR3 has 15 residues. Germline V gives CDR1 LGHDT, CDR2 YNNKEL (reference sequence). CDR3 in DNA: TGTGCCAGCAGGCTACAGGGGGCGTTGGGGAATGAGCAGTACTTC. Translated: CASRLQGALGNEQYF.

A single count supports this clonotype. V is TRBV10-3 and J is TRBJ2-7; D possibly corresponds to TRBD1 (5 bases). Germline CDR1 and CDR2: ENHRY and SYGVKD. The length of the CDR3 is 18 residues. Trimming cost V 9 bases and J 2 bases, with 29 bases left between them. In DNA, the CDR3 is TGTGCCATTACGAAGGGGCAGGCGGACACAGCCGTAACCTACGAGCAGTACTTC. Translated, it gives CAITKGQADTAVTYEQYF.

This clonotype has only a few counts. The CDR3 loop is CASSEGPQYGYTF. CDR3 in DNA: TGTGCCAGCAGTGAGGGTCCGCAGTATGGCTACACCTTC. The V gene is TRBV2, the J gene TRBJ1-2; D is undetermined. The CDR3 consists of 13 residues. V lost 3 bases to trimming and J lost 5 bases, with 10 bases between them. Germline lookup yields CDR1 SNHLY and CDR2 FYNNEI.

Only a few counts were recorded for this clonotype. The chain uses TRBV10-3 and TRBJ1-1; TRBD1 matches 7 bases. The germline CDR1 and CDR2 sequences are ENHRY and SYGVKD. V gave up 5 bases and J gave up 3 bases; unmatched junction bases: 3. This CDR3 spans 13 amino acids. This CDR3 reads CAISLTGYTEAFF. The CDR3 nucleotides read TGTGCCATCAGTCTGACAGGGTACACTGAAGCTTTCTTT.

The genes are TRBV9 and TRBJ2-3, with D possibly matching TRBD2 (6 bases). The V gene's germline CDR1 is SGDLS and CDR2 YYNGEE. Trimming shortened V by 8 bases and J by 5 bases, and 15 bases separated the two germline ends. The CDR3 runs to 13 residues. The CDR3 region has the DNA TGTGCCAGTTCGTCTAGCGCTAGAGATACGCAGTATTTT. Residues: CASSSSARDTQYF. Combining the CDR3 with reference TRBV9 and TRBJ2-3 gives the whole variable domain DSGVTQTPKHLITATGQRVTLRCSPRSGDLSVYWYQQSLDQGLQFLIQYYNGEERAKGNILERFSAQQFPDLHSELNLSSLELGDSALYFCASSSSARDTQYFGPGTRLTVL.

This clonotype was detected only a few times. A read error may produce the germline difference seen at one junction end. The chain couples TRBV9 to TRBJ1-2; D gene unclear. The CDR3 extends over 15 amino acids. CDR1 is SGDLS and CDR2 is YYNGEE in the germline V gene. This CDR3 is CAGSVRQTNNYGYTF. CDR3 coding DNA: TGTGCCGGCAGCGTCCGACAAACGAATAACTATGGCTACACCTTC. The whole variable domain, remainder taken from reference TRBV9 and TRBJ1-2, is DSGVTQTPKHLITATGQRVTLRCSPRSGDLSVYWYQQSLDQGLQFLIQYYNGEERAKGNILERFSAQQFPDLHSELNLSSLELGDSALYFCAGSVRQTNNYGYTFGSGTRLTVV.

The genes are TRBV5-1 and TRBJ2-2; D might be TRBD1 or TRBD2, each matching 5 bases. The CDR3 extends over 16 amino acids. Looked up from germline, CDR1 is SGHRS and CDR2 is YFSETQ. V lost 4 bases and J 4 bases, leaving 17 bases between the germline ends. CDR3 nucleotides: TGCGCCAGCAGCCCCGAACGGGGCTCCAGCACCGGGGAGCTGTTTTTT. Translated, it gives CASSPERGSSTGELFF.

The genes are TRBV18 and TRBJ2-3; perhaps D is TRBD1 or TRBD2 (5 bases each). Per germline, CDR1 KGHSH and CDR2 LQKENI. The CDR3 sequence is 16 residues long. Trimming removed 5 bases at V and 0 bases at J, with 15 bases between. This CDR3 is CASSYDSRGSTDTQYF. Here the CDR3 DNA reads TGTGCCAGCTCATACGACAGCCGGGGCAGCACAGATACGCAGTATTTT.

V usage is TRBV5-1 and J usage is TRBJ1-5; a weak D match, TRBD1 (5 bases). V was clipped by 2 bases and J by 3 bases, with 12 bases between them. The germline V gene has CDR1 SGHRS and CDR2 YFSETQ. The CDR3 loop spans 15 amino acids. DNA of the CDR3: TGCGCCAGCAGCTTCGGGACGGCCCCCAATCAGCCCCAGCATTTT. Translated: CASSFGTAPNQPQHF.

At least ten counts were recorded for this clonotype. The rearrangement joins TRBV9 to TRBJ2-5; D ambiguous. CDR1 and CDR2 (germline): SGDLS, YYNGEE. This CDR3 region has 12 residues. V was clipped by 0 bases and J by 3 bases, with 3 bases between them. CDR3 sequence (DNA): TGTGCCAGCAGCGTAGAGGAAGAGACCCAGTACTTC. Protein sequence: CASSVEEETQYF.

The chain couples TRBV3-1 to TRBJ2-1, with 9 bases fitting TRBD2. The germline V gene encodes CDR1 LGHDT and CDR2 YNNKEL (reference sequence). The V gene end was trimmed by 3 bases and the J gene end by 5 bases; junction bases not matched to a gene: 14. There are 18 residues in the CDR3. The CDR3 DNA reads TGTGCCAGCAGCCAGTACGGCGGGAGGGAGAAAATCAACAATGAGCAGTTCTTC. Translating it yields CASSQYGGREKINNEQFF.

For the CDR3, the DNA is TGTGCCAGCAGCGTCGGCCCGGGACAGGGCTCCGATAGGGAAAAACTGTTTTTT. Amino acid sequence: CASSVGPGQGSDREKLFF. The gene calls are TRBV9 and TRBJ1-4, with 9 bases aligning to TRBD1. The ends lost 2 bases at V and 8 bases at J; junction bases unmatched: 16. CDR1 is SGDLS, CDR2 YYNGEE, per germline. The CDR3 covers 18 residues.

This clonotype was counted ten times or more. The CDR3 DNA reads as TGTGCCTCAAGTGCCGGGACAGACACGAAAGCTAACTATGGCTACACCTTC. It specifies CASSAGTDTKANYGYTF. The chain carries TRBV2 and TRBJ1-2; TRBD1 matches 7 bases. J was trimmed by 0 bases and V by 11 bases; bases with no gene match: 18. The CDR3 sequence is 17 residues long. The germline V gene has CDR1 SNHLY and CDR2 FYNNEI.

The J gene is TRBJ2-1, the V gene TRBV27; D is unresolved. CDR3 length: 12 residues. Trimming removed 8 bases at V and 6 bases at J, with 11 bases between. CDR1 and CDR2 (germline): MNHEY, SMNVEV (reference sequence). CDR3 in DNA: TGTGCCAGCGGGTGGGTTGGCAATGAGCAGTTCTTC. Translated: CASGWVGNEQFF.

This clonotype was counted a few times. J is TRBJ1-1 and V is TRBV20-1; no clear D gene. Germline CDR1 and CDR2: DFQATT and SNEGSKA (reference sequence). V was trimmed by 3 bases and J by 4 bases, leaving 6 bases between them. This CDR3 comprises 11 residues. The CDR3 sequence is CSARVVTEAFF. In nucleotides, the CDR3 is TGCAGTGCTAGGGTTGTCACTGAAGCTTTCTTT.

In this sample, this clonotype turned up a few times. The rearrangement joins TRBV29-1 to TRBJ2-7; 10 bases are shared with TRBD1. Germline V lookup: CDR1 SQVTM, CDR2 ANQGSEA. The V and J ends lost 7 bases and 4 bases, in that order; junction bases with no gene match: 10. CDR3 length: 14 residues. The CDR3 DNA is TGCAGCGCCTGGACAGGGGGAGACGGTTACGAGCAGTACTTC. Encoded protein: CSAWTGGDGYEQYF.

The J gene is TRBJ2-5, the V gene TRBV9, with 9 bases fitting TRBD2. Unmatched junction bases numbered 7, after V lost 3 bases and J lost 4 bases. The CDR3 sequence is 15 residues long. Looked up from germline, CDR1 is SGDLS and CDR2 is YYNGEE. CDR3 sequence reads: CASSESGLARETQYF. The CDR3 nucleotides are TGTGCCAGCAGCGAGAGCGGACTAGCGAGAGAGACCCAGTACTTC.

This chain uses TRBV20-1 with TRBJ2-4; 12 nucleotides line up with TRBD1. Trimming took 1 base from V and 0 from J; bases not matched to a gene: 10. Germline V lookup: CDR1 DFQATT, CDR2 SNEGSKA (reference sequence). This CDR3 spans 19 amino acids. In DNA, the CDR3 is TGCAGTGCTAGAGTGTCGGGACAGGGGGCTCGGCTAGCCAAAAACATTCAGTACTTC. As protein: CSARVSGQGARLAKNIQYF.

The V and J genes are TRBV2 and TRBJ1-1; the match to TRBD1 covers 8 bases. Germline CDR1 reads SNHLY; CDR2 reads FYNNEI. J was trimmed by 9 bases and V by 1 base; bases with no gene match: 4. The CDR3 has 13 residues. Here the CDR3 DNA reads TGTGCCAGCAGTGAAGAAGGCAGGGGGCAAGCTTTCTTT. Its translation: CASSEEGRGQAFF.

The CDR3 nucleotides are TGTGCCAGCAGAATACCTACTAGAAATGAGCAGTTCTTC. It encodes CASRIPTRNEQFF. V usage is TRBV27 and J usage is TRBJ2-1; tentative D call: TRBD2 (5 bases). This CDR3 is 13 amino acids long. Trimming pared 6 bases from V and 7 bases from J, leaving 13 bases between. CDR1 and CDR2 (germline): MNHEY, SMNVEV (reference sequence).

In the case of this clonotype: Just one base apart from a much larger clone, this may be a read error. The chain uses TRBV5-1 and TRBJ1-5; D remains ambiguous. The V and J ends lost 7 bases and 1 base respectively, with 15 bases between them. Germline CDR1 and CDR2: SGHRS and YFSETQ. The CDR3 spans 15 residues. CDR3 in amino acids: CASGLGSESNQPQHF. CDR3 nucleotide sequence: TGCGCCAGCGGCCTTGGATCAGAAAGCAATCAGCCCCAGCATTTT. The whole variable domain, filled in from reference TRBV5-1 and TRBJ1-5, reads KAGVTQTPRYLIKTRGQQVTLSCSPISGHRSVSWYQQTPGQGLQFLFEYFSETQRNKGNFPGRFSGRQFSNSRSEMNVSTLELGDSALYLCASGLGSESNQPQHFGDGTRLSIL.

This clonotype showed up just a few times. V and J are TRBV11-1 and TRBJ2-1; 7 nucleotides align to TRBD1. V shed 5 bases and J 7 bases; nucleotides not matched to a gene: 11. CDR1 is SGHAT, CDR2 FQDESV, per germline (reference sequence). CDR3 length equals 15 residues. The CDR3 loop reads CASSLRQGYMNEQFF. The DNA of the CDR3 is TGTGCCAGCAGCCTCCGACAGGGATATATGAATGAGCAGTTCTTC. Based on the CDR3 plus reference TRBV11-1 and TRBJ2-1, the full variable domain is EAEVAQSPRYKITEKSQAVAFWCDPISGHATLYWYRQILGQGPELLVQFQDESVVDDSQLPKDRFSAERLKGVDSTLKIQPAELGDSAMYLCASSLRQGYMNEQFFGPGTRLTVL.

This clonotype was observed a handful of times. The chain has TRBV6-5 and TRBJ2-7; possibly TRBD1 for D (6 bases). Germline V gene sequence: CDR1 MNHEY, CDR2 SVGAGI. V shed 5 bases and J shed 2 bases, with 16 bases lying between them. This CDR3 spans 15 amino acids. The CDR3 region is CASSKTAGTTYEQYF. The DNA of the CDR3 is TGTGCCAGCAGTAAGACCGCCGGGACAACCTACGAGCAGTACTTC.